This T cell receptor beta chain was recorded in a study of response to subunit inactivated influenza vaccine. Findings and limits, study-wide: T cells newly recruited by each seasonal influenza vaccination are few, the authors suggested.

On this clonotype: Its target is not known.

Each CDR3 protein gets one entry after TCRdb re-called the RT-PCR reads with MiXCR. The data hold 500,000 to 600,000 distinct CDR3 sequences, with roughly 13% observed a single time. Here the sequenced sample was PBMCs from blood, taken 40 to 50 days after vaccination. The clonotype was recovered from a middle-aged man who received an inactivated influenza vaccine.

The CDR3 reads CASSPQGVGGYTF. The CDR3 DNA reads TGTGCCAGCTCACCACAAGGGGTCGGTGGCTACACCTTC. J is TRBJ1-2 and V is TRBV18, with D perhaps matching TRBD1 (5 bases). There are 13 residues in the CDR3. V was pared by 1 base and J by 7 bases, with 10 bases between. In germline, CDR1 is KGHSH, CDR2 LQKENI. Drawing the rest from reference TRBV18 and TRBJ1-2, the complete variable domain is NAGVMQNPRHLVRRRGQEARLRCSPMKGHSHVYWYRQLPEEGLKFMVYLQKENIIDESGMPKERFSAEFPKEGPSILRIQQVVRGDSAAYFCASSPQGVGGYTFGSGTRLTVV.